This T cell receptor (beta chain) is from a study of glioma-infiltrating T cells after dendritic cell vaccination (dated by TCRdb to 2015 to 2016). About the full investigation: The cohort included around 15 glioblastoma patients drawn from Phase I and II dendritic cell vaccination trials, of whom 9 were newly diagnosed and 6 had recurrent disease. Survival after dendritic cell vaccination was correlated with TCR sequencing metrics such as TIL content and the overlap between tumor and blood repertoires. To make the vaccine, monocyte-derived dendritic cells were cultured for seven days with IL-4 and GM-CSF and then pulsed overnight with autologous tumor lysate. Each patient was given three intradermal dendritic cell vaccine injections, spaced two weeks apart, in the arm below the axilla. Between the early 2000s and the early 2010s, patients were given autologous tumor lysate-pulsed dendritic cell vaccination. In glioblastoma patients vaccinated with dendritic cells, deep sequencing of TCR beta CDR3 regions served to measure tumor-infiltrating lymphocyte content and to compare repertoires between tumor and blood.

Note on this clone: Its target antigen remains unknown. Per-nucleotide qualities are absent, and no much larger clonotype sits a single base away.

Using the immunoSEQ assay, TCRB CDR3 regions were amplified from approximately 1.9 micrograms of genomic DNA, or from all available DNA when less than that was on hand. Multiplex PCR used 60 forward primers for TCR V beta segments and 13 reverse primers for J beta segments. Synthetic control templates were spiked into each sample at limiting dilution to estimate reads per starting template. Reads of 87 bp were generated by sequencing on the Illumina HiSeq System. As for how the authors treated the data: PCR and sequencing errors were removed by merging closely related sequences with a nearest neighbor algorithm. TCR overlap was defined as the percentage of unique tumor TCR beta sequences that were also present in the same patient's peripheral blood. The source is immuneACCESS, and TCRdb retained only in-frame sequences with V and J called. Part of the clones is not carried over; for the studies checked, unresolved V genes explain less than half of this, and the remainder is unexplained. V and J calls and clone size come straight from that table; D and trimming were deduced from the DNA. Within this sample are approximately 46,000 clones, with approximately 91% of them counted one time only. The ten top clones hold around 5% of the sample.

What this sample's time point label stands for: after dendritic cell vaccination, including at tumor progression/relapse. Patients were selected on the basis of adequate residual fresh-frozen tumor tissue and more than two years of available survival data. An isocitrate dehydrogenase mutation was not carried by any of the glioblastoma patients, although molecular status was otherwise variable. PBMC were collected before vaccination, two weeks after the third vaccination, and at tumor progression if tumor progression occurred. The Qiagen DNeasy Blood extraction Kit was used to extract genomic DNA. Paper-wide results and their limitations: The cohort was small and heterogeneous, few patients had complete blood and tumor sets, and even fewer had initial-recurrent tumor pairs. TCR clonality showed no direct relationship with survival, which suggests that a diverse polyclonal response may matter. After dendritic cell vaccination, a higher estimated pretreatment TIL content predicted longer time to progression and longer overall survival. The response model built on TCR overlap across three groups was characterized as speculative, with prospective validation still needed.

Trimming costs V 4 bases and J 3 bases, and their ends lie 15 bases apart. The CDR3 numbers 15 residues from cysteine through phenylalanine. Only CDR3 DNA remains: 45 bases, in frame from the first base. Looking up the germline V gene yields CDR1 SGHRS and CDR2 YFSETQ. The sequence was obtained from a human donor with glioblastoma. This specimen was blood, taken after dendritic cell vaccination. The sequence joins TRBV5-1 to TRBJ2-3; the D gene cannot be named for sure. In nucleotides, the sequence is TGCGCCAGCAGCCAAGACATCGGCTCAACAGATACGCAGTATTTT. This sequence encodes CASSQDIGSTDTQYF.